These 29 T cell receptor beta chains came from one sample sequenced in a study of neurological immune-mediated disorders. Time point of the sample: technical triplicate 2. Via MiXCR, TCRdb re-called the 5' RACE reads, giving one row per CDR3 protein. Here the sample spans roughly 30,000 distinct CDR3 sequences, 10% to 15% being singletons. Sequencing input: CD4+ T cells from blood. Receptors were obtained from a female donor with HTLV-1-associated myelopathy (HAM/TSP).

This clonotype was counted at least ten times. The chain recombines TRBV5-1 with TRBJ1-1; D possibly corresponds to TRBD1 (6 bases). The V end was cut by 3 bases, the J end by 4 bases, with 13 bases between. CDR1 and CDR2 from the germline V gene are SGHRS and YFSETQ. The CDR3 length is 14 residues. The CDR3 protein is CASSWGALGTEAFF. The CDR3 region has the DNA TGCGCCAGCAGCTGGGGGGCCCTGGGCACTGAAGCTTTCTTT.

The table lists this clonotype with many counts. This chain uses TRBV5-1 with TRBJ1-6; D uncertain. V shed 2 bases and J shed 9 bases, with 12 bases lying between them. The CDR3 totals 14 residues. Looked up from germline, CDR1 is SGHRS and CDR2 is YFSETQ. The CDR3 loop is CASSFGSGTSPLHF. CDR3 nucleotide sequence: TGCGCCAGCAGCTTTGGGTCAGGTACTTCACCCCTCCACTTT.

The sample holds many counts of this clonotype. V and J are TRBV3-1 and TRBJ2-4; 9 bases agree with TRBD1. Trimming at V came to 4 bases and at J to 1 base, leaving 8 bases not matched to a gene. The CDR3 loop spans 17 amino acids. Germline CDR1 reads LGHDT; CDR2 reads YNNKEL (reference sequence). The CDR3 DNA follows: TGTGCCAGCAGCCGCCTGAGGACAGGGGTCGCCAAAAACATTCAGTACTTC. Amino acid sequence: CASSRLRTGVAKNIQYF. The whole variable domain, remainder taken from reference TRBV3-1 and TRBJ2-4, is DTAVSQTPKYLVTQMGNDKSIKCEQNLGHDTMYWYKQDSKKFLKIMFSYNNKELIINETVPNRFSPKSPDKAHLNLHINSLELGDSAVYFCASSRLRTGVAKNIQYFGAGTRLSVL.

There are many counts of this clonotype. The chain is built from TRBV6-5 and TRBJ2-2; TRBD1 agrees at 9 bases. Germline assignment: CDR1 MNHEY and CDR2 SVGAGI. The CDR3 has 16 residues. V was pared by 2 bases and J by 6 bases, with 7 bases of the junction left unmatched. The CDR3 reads CASSYRGTGHAGELFF. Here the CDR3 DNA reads TGTGCCAGCAGTTACCGCGGGACAGGGCACGCCGGGGAGCTGTTTTTT.

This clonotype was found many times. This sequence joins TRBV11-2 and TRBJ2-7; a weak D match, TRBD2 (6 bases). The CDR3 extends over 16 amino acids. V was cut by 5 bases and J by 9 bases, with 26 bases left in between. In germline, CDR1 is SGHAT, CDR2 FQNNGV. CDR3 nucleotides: TGTGCCAGCAGCCCGGCCGGGAGTACGGGAATGCAGGCGCAGTACTTC. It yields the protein CASSPAGSTGMQAQYF.

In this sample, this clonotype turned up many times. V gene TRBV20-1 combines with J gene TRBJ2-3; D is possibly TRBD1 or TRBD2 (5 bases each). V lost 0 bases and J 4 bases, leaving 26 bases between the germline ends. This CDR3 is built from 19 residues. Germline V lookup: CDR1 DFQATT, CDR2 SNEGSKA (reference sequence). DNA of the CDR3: TGCAGTGCTAGAGACCCGCCGCCCCGGGACCCCCCAGGAGCAGATACGCAGTATTTT. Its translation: CSARDPPPRDPPGADTQYF.

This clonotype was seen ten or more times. The CDR3 sequence is CASRHGGQGNTGELFF. In DNA, the CDR3 is TGCGCCAGCCGACACGGGGGACAGGGAAACACCGGGGAGCTGTTTTTT. The chain uses TRBV5-1 and TRBJ2-2; the match to TRBD1 covers 9 bases. Looked up from germline, CDR1 is SGHRS and CDR2 is YFSETQ. This CDR3 is 16 amino acids long. Losses at the gene ends were 7 bases for V and 2 bases for J; bases not matched to a gene: 9.

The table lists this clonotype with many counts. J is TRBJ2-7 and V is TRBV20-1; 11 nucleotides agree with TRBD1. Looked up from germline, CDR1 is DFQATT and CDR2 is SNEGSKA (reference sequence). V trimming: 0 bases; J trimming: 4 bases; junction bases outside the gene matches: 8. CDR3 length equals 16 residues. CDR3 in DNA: TGCAGTGCTAGAGATTTCGTGGGACAGGGGGGGTACGAGCAGTACTTC. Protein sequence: CSARDFVGQGGYEQYF.

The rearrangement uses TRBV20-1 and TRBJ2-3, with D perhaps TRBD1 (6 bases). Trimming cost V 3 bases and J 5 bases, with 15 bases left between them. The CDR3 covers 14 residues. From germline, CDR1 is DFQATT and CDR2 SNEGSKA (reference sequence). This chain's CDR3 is CSASVGQWKDTQYF. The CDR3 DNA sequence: TGCAGTGCTAGCGTCGGACAGTGGAAAGATACGCAGTATTTT.

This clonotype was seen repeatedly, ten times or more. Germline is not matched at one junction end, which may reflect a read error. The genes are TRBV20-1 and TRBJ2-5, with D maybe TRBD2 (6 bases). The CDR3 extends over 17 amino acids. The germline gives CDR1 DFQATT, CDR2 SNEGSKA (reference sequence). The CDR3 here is CSAPPAEGDVYHETQYF. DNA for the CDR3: TGCAGTGCCCCCCCCGCGGAGGGAGACGTGTACCACGAGACCCAGTACTTC.

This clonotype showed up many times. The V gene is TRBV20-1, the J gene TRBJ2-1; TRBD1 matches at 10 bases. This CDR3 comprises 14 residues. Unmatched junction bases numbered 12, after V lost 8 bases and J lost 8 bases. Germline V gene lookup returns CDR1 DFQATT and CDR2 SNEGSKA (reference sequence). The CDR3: CSTQPGQGNYEQFF. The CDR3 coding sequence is TGCAGTACCCAACCGGGACAGGGGAACTATGAGCAGTTCTTC.

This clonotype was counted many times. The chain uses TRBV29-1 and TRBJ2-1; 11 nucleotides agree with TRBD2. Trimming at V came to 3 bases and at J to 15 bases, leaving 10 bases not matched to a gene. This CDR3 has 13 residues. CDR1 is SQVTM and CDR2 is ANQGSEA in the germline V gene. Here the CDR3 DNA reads TGCAGCGTTGATGCTAGCGGGGGGACGTCTCCGTTCTTC. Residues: CSVDASGGTSPFF.

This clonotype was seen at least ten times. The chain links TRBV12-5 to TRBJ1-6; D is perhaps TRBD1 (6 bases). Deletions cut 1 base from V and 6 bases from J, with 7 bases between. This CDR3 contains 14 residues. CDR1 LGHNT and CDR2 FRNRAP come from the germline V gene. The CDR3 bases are TGTGCTAGTGGTTTGGGACAGGTTAATTCACCCCTCCACTTT. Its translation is CASGLGQVNSPLHF. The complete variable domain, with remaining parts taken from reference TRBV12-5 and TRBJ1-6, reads DARVTQTPRHKVTEMGQEVTMRCQPILGHNTVFWYRQTMMQGLELLAYFRNRAPLDDSGMPKDRFSAEMPDATLATLKIQPSEPRDSAVYFCASGLGQVNSPLHFGNGTRLTVT.

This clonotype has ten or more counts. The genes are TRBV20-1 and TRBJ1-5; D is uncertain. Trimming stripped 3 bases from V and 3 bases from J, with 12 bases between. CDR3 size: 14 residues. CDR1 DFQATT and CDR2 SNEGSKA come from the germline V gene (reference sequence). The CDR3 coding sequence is TGCAGTGCTAGCAGGACGGATTCCAATCAGCCCCAGCATTTT. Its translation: CSASRTDSNQPQHF.

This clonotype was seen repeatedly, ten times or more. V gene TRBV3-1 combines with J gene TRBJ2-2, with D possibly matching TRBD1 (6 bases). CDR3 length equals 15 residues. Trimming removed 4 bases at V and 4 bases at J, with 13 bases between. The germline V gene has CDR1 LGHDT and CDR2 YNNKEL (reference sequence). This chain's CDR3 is CASSPRTVGTGELFF. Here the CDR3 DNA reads TGTGCCAGCAGCCCCCGGACAGTCGGCACCGGGGAGCTGTTTTTT.

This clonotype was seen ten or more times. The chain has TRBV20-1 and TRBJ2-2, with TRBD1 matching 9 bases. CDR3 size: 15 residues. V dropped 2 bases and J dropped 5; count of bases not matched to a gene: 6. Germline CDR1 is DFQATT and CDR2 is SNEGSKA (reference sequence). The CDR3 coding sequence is TGCAGTGCTAGATCCGGGACAGGGATTACCGGGGAGCTGTTTTTT. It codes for CSARSGTGITGELFF.

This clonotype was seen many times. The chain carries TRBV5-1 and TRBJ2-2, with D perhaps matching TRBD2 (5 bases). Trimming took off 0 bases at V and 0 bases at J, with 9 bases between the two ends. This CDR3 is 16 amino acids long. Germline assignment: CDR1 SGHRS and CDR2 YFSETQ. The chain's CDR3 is CASSLVRAANTGELFF. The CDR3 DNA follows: TGCGCCAGCAGCTTGGTGCGGGCAGCGAACACCGGGGAGCTGTTTTTT.

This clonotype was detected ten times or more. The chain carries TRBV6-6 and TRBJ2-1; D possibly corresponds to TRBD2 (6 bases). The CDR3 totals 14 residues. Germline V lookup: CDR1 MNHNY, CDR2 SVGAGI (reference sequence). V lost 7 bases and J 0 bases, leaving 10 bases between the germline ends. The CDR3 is CASTGGFSYNEQFF. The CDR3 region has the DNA TGTGCCAGCACCGGGGGATTCTCCTACAATGAGCAGTTCTTC.

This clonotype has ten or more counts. Here the CDR3 reads CASRSGTGAHNEQFF. The CDR3 DNA reads as TGCGCCAGCAGATCCGGGACAGGGGCCCACAATGAGCAGTTCTTC. This chain uses TRBV5-1 with TRBJ2-1; TRBD1 agrees at 10 bases. The CDR3 has 15 amino acids. With V trimmed by 5 bases and J by 5 bases, 7 bases remained unmatched. Germline assignment: CDR1 SGHRS and CDR2 YFSETQ.

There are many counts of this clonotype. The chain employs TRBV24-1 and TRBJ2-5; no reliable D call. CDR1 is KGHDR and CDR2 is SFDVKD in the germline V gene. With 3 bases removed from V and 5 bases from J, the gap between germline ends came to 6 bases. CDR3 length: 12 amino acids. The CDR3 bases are TGTGCCACCAGTGATCCCATGGAGACCCAGTACTTC. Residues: CATSDPMETQYF.

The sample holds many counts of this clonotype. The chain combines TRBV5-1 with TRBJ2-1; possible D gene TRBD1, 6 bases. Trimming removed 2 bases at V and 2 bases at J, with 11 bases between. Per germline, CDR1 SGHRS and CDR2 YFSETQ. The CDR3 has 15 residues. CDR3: CASSLGQIPYNEQFF. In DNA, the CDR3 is TGCGCCAGCAGCTTAGGACAGATCCCCTACAATGAGCAGTTCTTC.

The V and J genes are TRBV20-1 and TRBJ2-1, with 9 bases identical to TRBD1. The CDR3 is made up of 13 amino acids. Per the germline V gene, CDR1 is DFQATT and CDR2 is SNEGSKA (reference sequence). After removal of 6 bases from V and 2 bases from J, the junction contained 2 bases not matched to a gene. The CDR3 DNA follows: TGCAGTGCCGGGACAGGGACCTACAATGAGCAGTTCTTC. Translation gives CSAGTGTYNEQFF.

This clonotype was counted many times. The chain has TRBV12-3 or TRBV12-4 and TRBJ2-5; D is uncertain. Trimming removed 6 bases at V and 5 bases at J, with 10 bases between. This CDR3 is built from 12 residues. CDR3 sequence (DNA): TGTGCCAGCAGCCACGATCGGGAGACCCAGTACTTC. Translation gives CASSHDRETQYF.

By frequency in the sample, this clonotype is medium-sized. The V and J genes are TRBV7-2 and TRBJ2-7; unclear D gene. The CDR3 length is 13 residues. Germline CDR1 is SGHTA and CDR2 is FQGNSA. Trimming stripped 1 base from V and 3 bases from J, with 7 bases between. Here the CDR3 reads CASSLGNYYEQYF. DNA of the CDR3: TGTGCCAGCAGCTTAGGGAACTACTACGAGCAGTACTTC.

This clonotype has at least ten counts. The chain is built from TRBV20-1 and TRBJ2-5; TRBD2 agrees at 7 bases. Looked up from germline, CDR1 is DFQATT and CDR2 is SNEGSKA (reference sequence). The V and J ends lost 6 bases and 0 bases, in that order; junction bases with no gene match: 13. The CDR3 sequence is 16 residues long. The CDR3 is CSAEGGLADNQETQYF. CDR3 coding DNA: TGCAGTGCCGAGGGAGGCCTAGCGGATAACCAAGAGACCCAGTACTTC.

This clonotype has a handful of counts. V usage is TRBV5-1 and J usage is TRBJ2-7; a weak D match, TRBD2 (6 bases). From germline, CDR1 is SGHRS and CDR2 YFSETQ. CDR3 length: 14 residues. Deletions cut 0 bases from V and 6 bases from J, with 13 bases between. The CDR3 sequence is CASSLVGSSIEQYF. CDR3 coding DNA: TGCGCCAGCAGCTTGGTCGGGAGCAGCATCGAGCAGTACTTC.

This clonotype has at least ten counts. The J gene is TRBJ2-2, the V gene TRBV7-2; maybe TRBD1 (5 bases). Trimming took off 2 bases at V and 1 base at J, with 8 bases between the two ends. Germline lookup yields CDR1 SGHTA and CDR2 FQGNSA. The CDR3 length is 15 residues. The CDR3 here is CASSLYQGNTGELFF. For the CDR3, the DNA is TGTGCCAGCAGCTTATACCAGGGGAACACCGGGGAGCTGTTTTTT.

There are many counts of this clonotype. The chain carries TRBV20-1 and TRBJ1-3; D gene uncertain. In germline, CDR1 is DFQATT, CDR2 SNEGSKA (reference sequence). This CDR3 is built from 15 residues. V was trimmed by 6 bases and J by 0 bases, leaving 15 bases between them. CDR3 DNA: TGCAGTGCCCCGGCCCTACGCCACTCTGGAAACACCATATATTTT. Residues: CSAPALRHSGNTIYF.

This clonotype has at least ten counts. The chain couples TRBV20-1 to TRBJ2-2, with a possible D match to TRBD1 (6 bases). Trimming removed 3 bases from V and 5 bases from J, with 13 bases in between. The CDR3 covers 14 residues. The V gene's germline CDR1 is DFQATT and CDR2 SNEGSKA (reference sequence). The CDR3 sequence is CSARKLQGTGELFF. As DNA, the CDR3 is TGCAGTGCTAGGAAGCTTCAGGGGACCGGGGAGCTGTTTTTT.